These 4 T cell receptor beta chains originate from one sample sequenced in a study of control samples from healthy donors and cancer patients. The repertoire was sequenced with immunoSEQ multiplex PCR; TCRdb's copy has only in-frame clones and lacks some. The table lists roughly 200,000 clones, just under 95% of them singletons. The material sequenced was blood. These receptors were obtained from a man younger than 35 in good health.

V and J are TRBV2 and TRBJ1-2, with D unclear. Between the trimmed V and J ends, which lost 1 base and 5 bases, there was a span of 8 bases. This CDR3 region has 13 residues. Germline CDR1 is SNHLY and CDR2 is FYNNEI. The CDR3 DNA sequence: TGTGCCAGCAGTGAAGTCCCGGGGTATGGCTACACCTTC. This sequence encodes CASSEVPGYGYTF. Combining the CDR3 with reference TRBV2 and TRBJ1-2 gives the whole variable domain EPEVTQTPSHQVTQMGQEVILRCVPISNHLYFYWYRQILGQKVEFLVSFYNNEISEKSEIFDDQFSVERPDGSNFTLKIRSTKLEDSAMYFCASSEVPGYGYTFGSGTRLTVV.

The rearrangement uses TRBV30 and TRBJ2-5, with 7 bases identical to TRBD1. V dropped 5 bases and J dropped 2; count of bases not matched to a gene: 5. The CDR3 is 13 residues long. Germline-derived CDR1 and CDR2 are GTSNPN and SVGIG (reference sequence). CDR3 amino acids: CAWAGQEQETQYF. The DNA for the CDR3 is TGTGCCTGGGCTGGACAGGAACAAGAGACCCAGTACTTC.

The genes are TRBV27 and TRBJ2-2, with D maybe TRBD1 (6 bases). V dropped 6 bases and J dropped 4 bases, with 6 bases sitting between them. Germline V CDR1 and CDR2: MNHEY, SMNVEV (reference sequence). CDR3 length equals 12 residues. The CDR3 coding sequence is TGTGCCAGCAGAGGGGGCACCGGGGAGCTGTTTTTT. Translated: CASRGGTGELFF.

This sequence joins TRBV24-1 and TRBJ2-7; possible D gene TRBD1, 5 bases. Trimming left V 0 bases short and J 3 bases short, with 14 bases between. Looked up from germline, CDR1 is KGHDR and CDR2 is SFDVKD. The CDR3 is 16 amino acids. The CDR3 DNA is TGTGCCACCAGTGATTTGCCGTTACAGGACCACTACGAGCAGTACTTC. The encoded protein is CATSDLPLQDHYEQYF.